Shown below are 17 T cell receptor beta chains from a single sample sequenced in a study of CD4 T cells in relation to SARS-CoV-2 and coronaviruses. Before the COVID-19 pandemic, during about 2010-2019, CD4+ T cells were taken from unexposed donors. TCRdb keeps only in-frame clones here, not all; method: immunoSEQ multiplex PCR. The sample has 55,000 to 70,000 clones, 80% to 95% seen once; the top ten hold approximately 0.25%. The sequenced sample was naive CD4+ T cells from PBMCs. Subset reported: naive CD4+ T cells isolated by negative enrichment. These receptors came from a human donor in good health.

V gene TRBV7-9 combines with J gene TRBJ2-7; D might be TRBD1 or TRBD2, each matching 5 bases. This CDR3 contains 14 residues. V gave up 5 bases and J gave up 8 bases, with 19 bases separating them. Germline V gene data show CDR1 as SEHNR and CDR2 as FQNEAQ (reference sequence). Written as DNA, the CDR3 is TGTGCCAGCAGCCGCCGGGGCGGACCGGGGAAGCAGTACTTC. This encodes CASSRRGGPGKQYF.

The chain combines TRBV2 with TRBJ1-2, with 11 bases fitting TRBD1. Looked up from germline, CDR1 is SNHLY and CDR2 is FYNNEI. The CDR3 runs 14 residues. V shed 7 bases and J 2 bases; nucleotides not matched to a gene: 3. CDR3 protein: CASNRDRGNYGYTF. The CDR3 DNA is TGTGCCAGCAACAGGGACAGGGGGAACTATGGCTACACCTTC.

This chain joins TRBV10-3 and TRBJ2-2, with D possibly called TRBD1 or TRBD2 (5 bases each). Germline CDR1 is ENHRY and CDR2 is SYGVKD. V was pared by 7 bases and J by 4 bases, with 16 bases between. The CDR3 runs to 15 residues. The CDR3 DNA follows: TGTGCCATCATTGCCGGGACCAGCGGCACCGGGGAGCTGTTTTTT. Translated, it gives CAIIAGTSGTGELFF.

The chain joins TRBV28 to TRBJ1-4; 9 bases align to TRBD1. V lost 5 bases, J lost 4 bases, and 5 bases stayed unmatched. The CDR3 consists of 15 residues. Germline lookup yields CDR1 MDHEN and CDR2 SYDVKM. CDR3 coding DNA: TGTGCCAGCAGTCCCCCGGACAGGGGTAATGAAAAACTGTTTTTT. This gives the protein CASSPPDRGNEKLFF.

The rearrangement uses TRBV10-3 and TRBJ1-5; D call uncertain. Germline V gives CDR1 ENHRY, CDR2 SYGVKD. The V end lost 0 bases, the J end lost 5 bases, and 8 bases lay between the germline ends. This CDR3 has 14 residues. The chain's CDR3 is CAISESLQDQPQHF. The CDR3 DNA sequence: TGTGCCATCAGTGAGTCGCTTCAGGATCAGCCCCAGCATTTT.

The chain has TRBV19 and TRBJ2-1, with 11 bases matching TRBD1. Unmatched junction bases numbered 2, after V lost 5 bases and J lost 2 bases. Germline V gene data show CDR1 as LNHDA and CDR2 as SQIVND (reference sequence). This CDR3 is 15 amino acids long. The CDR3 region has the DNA TGTGCCAGTAGTCTGGGACAGGGGGCCTACAATGAGCAGTTCTTC. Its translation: CASSLGQGAYNEQFF.

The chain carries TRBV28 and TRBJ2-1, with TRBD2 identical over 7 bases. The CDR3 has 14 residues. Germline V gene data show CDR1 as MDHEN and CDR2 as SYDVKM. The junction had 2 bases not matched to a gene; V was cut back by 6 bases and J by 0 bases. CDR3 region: CASRGGFSYNEQFF. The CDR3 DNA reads TGTGCCAGCAGGGGGGGGTTCTCCTACAATGAGCAGTTCTTC.

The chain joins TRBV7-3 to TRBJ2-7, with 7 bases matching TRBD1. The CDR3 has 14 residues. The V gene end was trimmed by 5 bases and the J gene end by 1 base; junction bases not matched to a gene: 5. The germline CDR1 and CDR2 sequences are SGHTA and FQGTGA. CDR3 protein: CASSPNRGSYEQYF. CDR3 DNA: TGTGCCAGCAGCCCCAACAGGGGTTCCTACGAGCAGTACTTC.

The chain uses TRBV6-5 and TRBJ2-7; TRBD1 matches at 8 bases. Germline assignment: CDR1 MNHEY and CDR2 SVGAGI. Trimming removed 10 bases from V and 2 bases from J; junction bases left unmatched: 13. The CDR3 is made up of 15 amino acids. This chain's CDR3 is CANDGWDRRPYEQYF. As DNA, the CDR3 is TGTGCCAACGATGGTTGGGACAGGCGACCCTACGAGCAGTACTTC.

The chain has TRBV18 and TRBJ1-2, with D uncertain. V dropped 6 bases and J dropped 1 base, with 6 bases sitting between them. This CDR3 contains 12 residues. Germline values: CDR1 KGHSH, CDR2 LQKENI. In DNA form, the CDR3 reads TGTGCCAGCTCCCGAGATAACTATGGCTACACCTTC. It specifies CASSRDNYGYTF.

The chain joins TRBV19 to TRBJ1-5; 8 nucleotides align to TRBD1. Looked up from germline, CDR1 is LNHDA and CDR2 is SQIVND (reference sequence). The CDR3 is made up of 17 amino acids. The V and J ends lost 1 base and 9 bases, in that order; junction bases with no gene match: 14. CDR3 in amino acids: CASSIGEDGQGQGPQHF. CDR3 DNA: TGTGCCAGTAGTATAGGAGAAGACGGACAGGGCCAGGGGCCCCAGCATTTT.

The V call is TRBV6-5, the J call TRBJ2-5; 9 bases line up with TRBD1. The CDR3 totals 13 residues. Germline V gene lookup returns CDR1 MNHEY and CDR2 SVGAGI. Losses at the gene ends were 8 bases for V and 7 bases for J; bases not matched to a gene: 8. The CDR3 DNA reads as TGTGCCAGCCTACCGGGACAGGGCGTGACCCAGTACTTC. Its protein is CASLPGQGVTQYF.

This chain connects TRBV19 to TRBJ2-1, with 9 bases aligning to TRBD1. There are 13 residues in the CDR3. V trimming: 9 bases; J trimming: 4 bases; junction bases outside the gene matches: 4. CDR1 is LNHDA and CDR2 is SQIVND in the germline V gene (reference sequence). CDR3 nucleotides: TGTGCCAGCCGGGACAGGGTTTACAATGAGCAGTTCTTC. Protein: CASRDRVYNEQFF.

The CDR3 nucleotides read TGTGCCAGTAGTACGGGGCCCTACAATGAGCAGTTCTTC. Translated, it gives CASSTGPYNEQFF. The V call is TRBV19, the J call TRBJ2-1; either TRBD1 or TRBD2 may supply D (5 bases each). Trimming shortened V by 4 bases and J by 2 bases, and 6 bases separated the two germline ends. Germline CDR1 reads LNHDA; CDR2 reads SQIVND (reference sequence). This CDR3 is 13 amino acids long.

The CDR3 protein is CSVGTGAPEAFF. The CDR3 coding sequence is TGCAGCGTCGGGACAGGGGCCCCCGAAGCTTTCTTT. The chain recombines TRBV29-1 with TRBJ1-1; 10 bases fit TRBD1. The V and J ends lost 6 bases and 8 bases, in that order; junction bases with no gene match: 6. The CDR3 covers 12 residues. Germline V gene data show CDR1 as SQVTM and CDR2 as ANQGSEA.

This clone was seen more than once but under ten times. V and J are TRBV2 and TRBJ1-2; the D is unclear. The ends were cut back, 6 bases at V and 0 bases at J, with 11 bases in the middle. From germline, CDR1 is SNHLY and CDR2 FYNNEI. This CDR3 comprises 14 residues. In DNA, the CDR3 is TGTGCCAGCAGGATAGAGGCGACTAACTATGGCTACACCTTC. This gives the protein CASRIEATNYGYTF.

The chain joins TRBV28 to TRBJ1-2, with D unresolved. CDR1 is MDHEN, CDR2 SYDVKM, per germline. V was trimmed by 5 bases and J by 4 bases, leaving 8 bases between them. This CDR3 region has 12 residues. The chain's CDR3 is CASSTGFYGYTF. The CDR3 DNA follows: TGTGCCAGCAGTACCGGCTTCTATGGCTACACCTTC.